The clone carrying this TCR beta chain turned up a few times. Its antigen is still unknown. The data are from a study of T cell repertoires in cytomegalovirus infection. General study results and limits: The ex vivo response showed dominance by HLA-C-restricted CMV-specific TCR beta clonotypes.

TCRdb re-analysed the reads in MiXCR, keeping a single row per CDR3 protein. Seen here are just under 550,000 distinct CDR3 sequences, more than 20% observed once, and the top ten hold roughly an eighth. The receptor's source is a human donor in good health (CMV status not recorded). Some clones in this sample may be carry-over from other donors' samples. Sequenced: PBMCs.

CDR3 loop: CASSLALTGSSSPLHF. The CDR3 DNA reads as TGTGCCAGCAGCTTAGCCTTGACAGGGTCGAGTTCACCCCTCCACTTT. The rearrangement links TRBV7-2 to TRBJ1-6; 7 bases align to TRBD1. V lost 0 bases and J lost 9; bases outside the gene matches: 8. The CDR3 consists of 16 residues. The germline V gene has CDR1 SGHTA and CDR2 FQGNSA.